The 13 T cell receptor beta chains given below trace back to one sample, sequenced in a study of cytomegalovirus exposure and HLA in healthy donors. Sequenced by immunoSEQ multiplex PCR; TCRdb stores in-frame clones only, minus some. The table has 140,000 to 150,000 clones, roughly nine tenths seen once; the top ten hold 0.6% to 0.8%. Specimen: PBMCs. The receptors shown here come from a man younger than 35 in good health and CMV-seronegative.

V usage is TRBV6-5 and J usage is TRBJ2-3; 9 bases map to TRBD2. There are 14 residues in the CDR3. J lost 9 bases, V lost 4 bases, and 8 bases had no gene match. Germline values: CDR1 MNHEY, CDR2 SVGAGI. DNA of the CDR3: TGTGCCAGCAGTTCCCTCTACGGGACTAGCACGCAGTATTTT. Amino acids: CASSSLYGTSTQYF.

The gene calls are TRBV4-1 and TRBJ1-2, with 8 bases identical to TRBD1. V shed 3 bases, J shed 3 bases, and the junction held 9 bases outside the gene matches. Germline CDR1 is MGHRA and CDR2 is YSYEKL. This CDR3 has 16 amino acids. The CDR3: CASSHDPGQGHYGYTF. The CDR3 DNA reads TGCGCCAGCAGCCACGATCCTGGACAGGGTCACTATGGCTACACCTTC.

This chain joins TRBV27 and TRBJ2-1, with 9 bases fitting TRBD1. The germline V gene encodes CDR1 MNHEY and CDR2 SMNVEV (reference sequence). The V segment lost 6 bases and the J segment 7 bases; nucleotides outside the gene matches: 22. CDR3 length: 19 amino acids. The CDR3 sequence is CASSPRPPLQGAGDNEQFF. Written as DNA, the CDR3 is TGTGCCAGCAGCCCACGGCCGCCCTTACAGGGGGCTGGGGATAATGAGCAGTTCTTC.

V is TRBV2 and J is TRBJ2-1, with 12 bases matching TRBD2. V shed 8 bases, J shed 12 bases, and the junction held 5 bases outside the gene matches. The CDR3 has 12 amino acids. Germline V lookup: CDR1 SNHLY, CDR2 FYNNEI. CDR3 protein: CASGLAGRGQFF. For the CDR3, the DNA is TGTGCCAGCGGACTAGCGGGAAGGGGGCAGTTCTTC.

The gene calls are TRBV6-5 and TRBJ1-6; tentatively, D is TRBD1 (5 bases). V lost 7 bases and J 7 bases, leaving 11 bases between the germline ends. Per germline, CDR1 MNHEY and CDR2 SVGAGI. The CDR3 covers 13 residues. This CDR3 is CASTQGANSPLHF. In DNA form, the CDR3 reads TGTGCCAGCACGCAGGGTGCGAATTCACCCCTCCACTTT.

The chain is built from TRBV10-3 and TRBJ2-1; 11 bases line up with TRBD2. J gave up 4 bases and V 6 bases, and 2 bases lay outside the gene matches. Germline V lookup: CDR1 ENHRY, CDR2 SYGVKD. This CDR3 is 14 amino acids long. The CDR3 DNA is TGTGCCATCAGCGGGACTAGCGGTTACAATGAGCAGTTCTTC. Residues: CAISGTSGYNEQFF.

V and J are TRBV27 and TRBJ1-1; the D gene is possibly TRBD1 (5 bases). Germline lookup yields CDR1 MNHEY and CDR2 SMNVEV (reference sequence). Between the trimmed V and J ends, which lost 2 bases and 3 bases, there was a span of 13 bases. The CDR3 is 15 residues long. The CDR3 loop reads CASSLVPGMYTEAFF. The CDR3 DNA follows: TGTGCCAGCAGTTTAGTGCCAGGGATGTACACTGAAGCTTTCTTT.

This rearrangement joins TRBV30 to TRBJ2-3; no firm D call. Trimming pared 4 bases from V and 0 bases from J, leaving 8 bases between. Germline values: CDR1 GTSNPN, CDR2 SVGIG (reference sequence). The length of the CDR3 is 13 residues. The CDR3 protein is CAWTPPSTDTQYF. The CDR3 DNA follows: TGTGCCTGGACCCCCCCGAGCACAGATACGCAGTATTTT.

The count of this clone is one. The rearrangement joins TRBV5-6 to TRBJ2-1; 11 bases are a match to TRBD2. V lost 2 bases and J lost 0; bases outside the gene matches: 4. The CDR3 is made up of 17 amino acids. Germline CDR1 is SGHDT and CDR2 is YYEEEE. CDR3 coding DNA: TGTGCCAGCAGCTTACCGACTAGCGGGAACTCCTACAATGAGCAGTTCTTC. It yields the protein CASSLPTSGNSYNEQFF.

The chain couples TRBV4-1 to TRBJ1-2; no definite D call. Per germline, CDR1 MGHRA and CDR2 YSYEKL. Deletions cut 0 bases from V and 4 bases from J, with 18 bases between. This CDR3 has 17 residues. The CDR3 nucleotides read TGCGCCAGCAGCCAAGATCATATACAGACTACGGGCTATGGCTACACCTTC. Encoded protein: CASSQDHIQTTGYGYTF.

This clone was seen a single time. The chain carries TRBV9 and TRBJ2-2; D gene unclear. Trimming left V 1 base short and J 5 bases short, with 3 bases between. Per germline, CDR1 SGDLS and CDR2 YYNGEE. The CDR3 has 12 residues. As DNA, the CDR3 is TGTGCCAGCAGCGTATCTACCGGGGAGCTGTTTTTT. The encoded protein is CASSVSTGELFF.

This clone appeared a few times. V gene TRBV18 combines with J gene TRBJ2-7; 9 bases are shared with TRBD2. The CDR3 is 16 amino acids. Germline CDR1 reads KGHSH; CDR2 reads LQKENI. J was trimmed by 2 bases and V by 3 bases; bases with no gene match: 8. The CDR3 nucleotides are TGTGCCAGCTCACCGACCAGGGGCGGGAGGGCCTACGAGCAGTACGTC. It translates to CASSPTRGGRAYEQYV.

The chain couples TRBV19 to TRBJ2-1; TRBD1 might be the D (6 bases). With 6 bases removed from V and 0 bases from J, the gap between germline ends came to 15 bases. This CDR3 is 16 amino acids long. Germline CDR1 and CDR2: LNHDA and SQIVND (reference sequence). The CDR3 protein is CASRLTGRSSYNEQFF. The CDR3 DNA reads as TGTGCCAGTAGATTGACAGGCCGGAGCTCCTACAATGAGCAGTTCTTC. Using reference TRBV19 and TRBJ2-1 for the parts outside the CDR3, the full variable domain is DGGITQSPKYLFRKEGQNVTLSCEQNLNHDAMYWYRQDPGQGLRLIYYSQIVNDFQKGDIAEGYSVSREKKESFPLTVTSAQKNPTAFYLCASRLTGRSSYNEQFFGPGTRLTVL.